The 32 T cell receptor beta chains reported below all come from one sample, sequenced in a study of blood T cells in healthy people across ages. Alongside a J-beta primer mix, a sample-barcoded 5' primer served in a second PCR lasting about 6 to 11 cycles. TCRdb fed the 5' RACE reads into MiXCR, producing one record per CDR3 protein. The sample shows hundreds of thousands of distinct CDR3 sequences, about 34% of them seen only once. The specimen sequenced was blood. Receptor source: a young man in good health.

The DNA of the CDR3 is TGCGCCAGCAGCGTCAGGGAAGGCGTGAATTCACCCCTCCACTTT. Its translation is CASSVREGVNSPLHF. The rearrangement uses TRBV4-1 and TRBJ1-6, with D possibly TRBD1 on 5 matching bases. The CDR3 is made up of 15 amino acids. The germline gives CDR1 MGHRA, CDR2 YSYEKL. V lost 5 bases, J lost 7 bases, and 15 bases lay in between.

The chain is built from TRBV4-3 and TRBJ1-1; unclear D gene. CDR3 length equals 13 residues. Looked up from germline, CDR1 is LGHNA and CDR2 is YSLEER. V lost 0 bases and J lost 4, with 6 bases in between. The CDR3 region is CASSQEGATEAFF. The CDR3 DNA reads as TGCGCCAGCAGCCAAGAAGGCGCCACTGAAGCTTTCTTT.

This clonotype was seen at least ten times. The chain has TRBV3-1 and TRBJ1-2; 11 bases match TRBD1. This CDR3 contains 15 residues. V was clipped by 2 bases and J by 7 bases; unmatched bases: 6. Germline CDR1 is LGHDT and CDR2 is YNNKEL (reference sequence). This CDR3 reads CASSQTWTGGSGYTF. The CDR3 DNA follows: TGTGCCAGCAGCCAAACCTGGACAGGGGGCTCTGGCTACACCTTC.

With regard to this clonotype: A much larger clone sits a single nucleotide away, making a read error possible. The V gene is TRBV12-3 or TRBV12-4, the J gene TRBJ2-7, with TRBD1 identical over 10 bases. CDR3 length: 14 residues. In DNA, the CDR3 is TGTGCCGGCAGTAAGGGGACAGGGGAAGGCGAGCAGTACTTC. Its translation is CAGSKGTGEGEQYF.

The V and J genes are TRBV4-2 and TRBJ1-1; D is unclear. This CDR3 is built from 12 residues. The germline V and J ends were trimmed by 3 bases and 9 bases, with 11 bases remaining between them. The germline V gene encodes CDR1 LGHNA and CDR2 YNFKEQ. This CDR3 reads CASSQSDWKAFF. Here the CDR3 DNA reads TGTGCCAGCAGCCAGAGTGACTGGAAAGCTTTCTTT.

The CDR3 bases are TGCAGTGCTAGAGATTCAGAGGACAGGGGTTATCAGCCCCAGCATTTT. Translated: CSARDSEDRGYQPQHF. The chain employs TRBV20-1 and TRBJ1-5; 9 bases agree with TRBD1. CDR1 is DFQATT, CDR2 SNEGSKA, per germline (reference sequence). This CDR3 has 16 residues. V dropped 0 bases and J dropped 5; count of bases not matched to a gene: 8.

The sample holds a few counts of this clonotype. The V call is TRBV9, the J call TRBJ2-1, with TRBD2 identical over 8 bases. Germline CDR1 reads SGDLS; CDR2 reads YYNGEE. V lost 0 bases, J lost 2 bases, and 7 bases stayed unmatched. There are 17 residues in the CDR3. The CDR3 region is CASSVAQGSGTYNEQFF. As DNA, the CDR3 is TGTGCCAGCAGCGTAGCTCAGGGTAGCGGGACCTACAATGAGCAGTTCTTC.

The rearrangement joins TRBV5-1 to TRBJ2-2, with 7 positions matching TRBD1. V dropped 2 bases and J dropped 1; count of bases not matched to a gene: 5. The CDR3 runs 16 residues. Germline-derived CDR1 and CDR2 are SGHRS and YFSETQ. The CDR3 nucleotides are TGCGCCAGCAGCTTACAGGGGCCAGGGAACACCGGGGAGCTGTTTTTT. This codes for CASSLQGPGNTGELFF.

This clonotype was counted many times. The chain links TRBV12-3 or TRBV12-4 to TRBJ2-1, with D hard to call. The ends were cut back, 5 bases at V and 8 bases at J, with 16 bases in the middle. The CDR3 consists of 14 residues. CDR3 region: CASSIDPAYDEQFF. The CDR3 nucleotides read TGTGCCAGCAGTATAGACCCAGCTTACGATGAGCAGTTCTTC.

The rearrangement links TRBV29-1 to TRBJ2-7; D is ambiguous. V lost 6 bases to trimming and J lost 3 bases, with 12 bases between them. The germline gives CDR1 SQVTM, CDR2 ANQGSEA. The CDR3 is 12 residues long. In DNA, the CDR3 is TGCAGCGTATCCGGCCCTGGCTACGAGCAGTACTTC. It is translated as CSVSGPGYEQYF.

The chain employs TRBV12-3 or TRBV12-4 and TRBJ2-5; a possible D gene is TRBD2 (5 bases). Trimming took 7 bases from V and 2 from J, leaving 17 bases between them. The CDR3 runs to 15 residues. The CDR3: CASTPLGGFQETQYF. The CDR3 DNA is TGTGCCAGCACCCCGCTAGGCGGGTTTCAAGAGACCCAGTACTTC.

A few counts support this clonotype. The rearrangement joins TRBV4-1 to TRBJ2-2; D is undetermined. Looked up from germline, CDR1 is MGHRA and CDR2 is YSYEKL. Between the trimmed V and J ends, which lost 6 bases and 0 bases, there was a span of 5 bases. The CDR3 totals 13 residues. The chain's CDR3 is CASRIANTGELFF. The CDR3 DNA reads TGCGCCAGCAGGATCGCGAACACCGGGGAGCTGTTTTTT.

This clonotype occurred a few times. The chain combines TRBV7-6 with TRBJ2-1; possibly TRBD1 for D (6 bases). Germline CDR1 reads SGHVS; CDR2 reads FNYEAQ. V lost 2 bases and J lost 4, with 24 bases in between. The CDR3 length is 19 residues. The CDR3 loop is CASSLFYGRQERVYNEQFF. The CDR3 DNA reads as TGTGCCAGCAGCTTATTCTACGGGCGACAGGAGAGGGTTTACAATGAGCAGTTCTTC. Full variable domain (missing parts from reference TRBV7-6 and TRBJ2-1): GAGVSQSPRYKVTKRGQDVALRCDPISGHVSLYWYRQALGQGPEFLTYFNYEAQQDKSGLPNDRFSAERPEGSISTLTIQRTEQRDSAMYRCASSLFYGRQERVYNEQFFGPGTRLTVL.

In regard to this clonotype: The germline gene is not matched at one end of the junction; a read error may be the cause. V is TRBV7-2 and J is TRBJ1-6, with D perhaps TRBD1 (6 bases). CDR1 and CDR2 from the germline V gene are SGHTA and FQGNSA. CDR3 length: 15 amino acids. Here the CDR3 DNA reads TGTGCCACACCCCGGGGGCAGATGGGTAGGTCACCCCCCCACTTT. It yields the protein CATPRGQMGRSPPHF.

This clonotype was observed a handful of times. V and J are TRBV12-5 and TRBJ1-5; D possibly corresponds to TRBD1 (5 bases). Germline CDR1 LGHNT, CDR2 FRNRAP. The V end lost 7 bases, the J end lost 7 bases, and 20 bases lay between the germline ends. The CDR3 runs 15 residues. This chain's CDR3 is CASAKGQGEGQPQHF. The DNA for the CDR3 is TGTGCTAGTGCCAAGGGGCAGGGAGAGGGGCAGCCCCAGCATTTT.

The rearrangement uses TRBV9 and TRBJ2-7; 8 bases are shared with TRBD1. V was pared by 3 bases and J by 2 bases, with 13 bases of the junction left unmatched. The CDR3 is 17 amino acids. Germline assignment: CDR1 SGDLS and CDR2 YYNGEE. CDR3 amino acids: CASSDNPNRGETYEQYF. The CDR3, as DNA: TGTGCCAGCAGCGACAACCCCAACAGGGGGGAAACCTACGAGCAGTACTTC.

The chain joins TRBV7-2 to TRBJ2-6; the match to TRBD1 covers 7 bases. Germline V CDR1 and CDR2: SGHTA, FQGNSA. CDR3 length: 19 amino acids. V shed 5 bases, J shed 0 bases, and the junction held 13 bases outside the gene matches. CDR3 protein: CASSTERGDSYSGANVLTF. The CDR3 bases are TGTGCCAGCAGCACAGAGAGAGGGGACAGTTACTCTGGGGCCAACGTCCTGACTTTC.

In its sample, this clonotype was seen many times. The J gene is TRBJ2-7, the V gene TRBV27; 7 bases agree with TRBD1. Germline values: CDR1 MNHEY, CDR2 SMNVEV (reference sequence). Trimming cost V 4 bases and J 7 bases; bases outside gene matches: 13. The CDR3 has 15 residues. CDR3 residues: CASSYSRQGRIEQYF. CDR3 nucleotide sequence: TGTGCCAGCAGTTACTCACGACAGGGTAGGATAGAGCAGTACTTC.

The CDR3 coding sequence is TGTGGAACTTCTCCGGGACAGGGCTATGGCTACACCTTC. This codes for CGTSPGQGYGYTF. This sequence joins TRBV24-1 and TRBJ1-2; 9 nucleotides match TRBD1. The CDR3 loop spans 13 amino acids. Per germline, CDR1 KGHDR and CDR2 SFDVKD.

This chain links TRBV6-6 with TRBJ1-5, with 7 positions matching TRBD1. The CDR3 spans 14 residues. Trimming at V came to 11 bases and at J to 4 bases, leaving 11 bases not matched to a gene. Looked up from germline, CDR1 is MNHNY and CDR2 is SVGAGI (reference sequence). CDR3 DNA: TGTGCCGCAGGGGGGGTCCCCCCGAATCAGCCCCAGCATTTT. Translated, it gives CAAGGVPPNQPQHF.

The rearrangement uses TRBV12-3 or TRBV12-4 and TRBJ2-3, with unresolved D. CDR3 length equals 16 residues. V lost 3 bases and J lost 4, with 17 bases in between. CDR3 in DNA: TGTGCCAGCAGTTTTCGTTGGCAGCAAAGCGCAGATACGCAGTATTTT. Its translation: CASSFRWQQSADTQYF.

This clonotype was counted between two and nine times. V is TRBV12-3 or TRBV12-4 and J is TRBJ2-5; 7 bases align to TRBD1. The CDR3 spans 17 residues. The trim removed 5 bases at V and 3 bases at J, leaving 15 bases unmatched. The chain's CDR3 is CASSITRQGWAKETQYF. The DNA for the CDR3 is TGTGCCAGCAGTATAACCCGACAGGGATGGGCAAAAGAGACCCAGTACTTC.

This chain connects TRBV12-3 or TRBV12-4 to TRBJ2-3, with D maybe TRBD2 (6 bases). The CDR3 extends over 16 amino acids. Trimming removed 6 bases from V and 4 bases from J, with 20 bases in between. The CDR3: CASSPLRGASADTQYF. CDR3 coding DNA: TGTGCCAGCAGCCCCCTTCGCGGGGCCAGCGCAGATACGCAGTATTTT.

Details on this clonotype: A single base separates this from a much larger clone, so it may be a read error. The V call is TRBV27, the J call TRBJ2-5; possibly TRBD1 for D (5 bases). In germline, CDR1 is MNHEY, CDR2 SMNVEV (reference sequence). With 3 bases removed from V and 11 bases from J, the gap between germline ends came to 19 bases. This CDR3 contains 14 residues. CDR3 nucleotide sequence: TGTGCCAGCAGTTTCAGGGATGGGGCCAATGAGCAGTACTTC. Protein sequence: CASSFRDGANEQYF.

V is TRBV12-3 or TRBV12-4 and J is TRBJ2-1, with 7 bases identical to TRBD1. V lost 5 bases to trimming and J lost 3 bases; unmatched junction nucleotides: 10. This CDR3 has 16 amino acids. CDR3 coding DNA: TGTGCCAGCAGTGTACGAACCGACAGGGTCTACAATGAGCAGTTCTTC. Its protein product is CASSVRTDRVYNEQFF.

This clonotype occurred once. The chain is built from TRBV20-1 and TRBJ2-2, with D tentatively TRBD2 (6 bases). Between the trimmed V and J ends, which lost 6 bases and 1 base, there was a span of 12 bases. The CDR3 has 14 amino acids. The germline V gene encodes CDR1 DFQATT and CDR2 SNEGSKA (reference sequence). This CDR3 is CSAHGGLNTGELFF. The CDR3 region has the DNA TGCAGTGCACATGGGGGACTGAACACCGGGGAGCTGTTTTTT.

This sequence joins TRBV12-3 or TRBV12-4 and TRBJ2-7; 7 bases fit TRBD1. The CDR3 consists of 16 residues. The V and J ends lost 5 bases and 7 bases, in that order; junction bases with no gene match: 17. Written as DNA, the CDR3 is TGTGCCAGCAGTCCCGCCGGAAGGGGGCCTCGCAATGAGCAGTACTTC. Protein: CASSPAGRGPRNEQYF.

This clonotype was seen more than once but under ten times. The CDR3 is CSASETWRAEQFF. The DNA for the CDR3 is TGCAGTGCTAGTGAGACCTGGAGGGCTGAGCAGTTCTTC. V usage is TRBV20-1 and J usage is TRBJ2-1, with D perhaps TRBD2 (6 bases). This CDR3 contains 13 residues. Germline CDR1 DFQATT, CDR2 SNEGSKA (reference sequence). The germline V and J ends were trimmed by 3 bases and 9 bases, with 15 bases remaining between them.

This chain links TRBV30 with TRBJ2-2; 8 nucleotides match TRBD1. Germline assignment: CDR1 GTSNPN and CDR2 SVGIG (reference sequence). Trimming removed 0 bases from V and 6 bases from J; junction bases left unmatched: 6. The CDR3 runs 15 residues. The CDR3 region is CAWSVRTGSPGELFF. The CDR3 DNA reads TGTGCCTGGAGTGTGAGGACAGGGAGTCCCGGGGAGCTGTTTTTT.

CDR3 residues: CASRKTQNTEAFF. As DNA, the CDR3 is TGTGCCAGCAGGAAGACACAGAACACTGAAGCTTTCTTT. J is TRBJ1-1 and V is TRBV4-2; D not resolved. This CDR3 is 13 amino acids long. Germline V CDR1 and CDR2: LGHNA, YNFKEQ. V was cut by 6 bases and J by 1 base, with 9 bases left in between.

The CDR3 is CASSYGETQFF. CDR3 DNA: TGTGCCAGCAGTTATGGAGAGACCCAGTTCTTC. J is TRBJ2-1 and V is TRBV6-2 or TRBV6-3; D gene ambiguous. The CDR3 extends over 11 amino acids. Trimming took off 3 bases at V and 13 bases at J, with 10 bases between the two ends. From germline, CDR1 is MNHEY and CDR2 SVGEGT.

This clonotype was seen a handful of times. The CDR3 here is CASSYLATGWSSYNEQFF. The CDR3 DNA follows: TGTGCCAGCAGTTACTTAGCTACAGGGTGGTCATCCTACAATGAGCAGTTCTTC. This sequence joins TRBV6-5 and TRBJ2-1, with D tentatively TRBD1 (6 bases). Germline lookup yields CDR1 MNHEY and CDR2 SVGAGI. The CDR3 sequence is 18 residues long. Trimming stripped 1 base from V and 1 base from J, with 17 bases between.